Below, one T cell receptor beta chain is given with its context. This sample stems from a study of control samples from healthy donors and cancer patients. Germline values: CDR1 MNHEY, CDR2 SMNVEV (reference sequence). This CDR3 contains 17 residues. V lost 5 bases to trimming and J lost 2 bases; unmatched junction nucleotides: 8. Here immunoSEQ multiplex PCR was the method, and the copy in TCRdb shows in-frame clones only, minus some. Of some 190,000 clones listed, around 93% are singletons. The chain recombines TRBV27 with TRBJ2-1; 11 bases line up with TRBD2. The clonotype originates from a man aged 25-40 years in good health. The sample consisted of blood. The CDR3 sequence is CASSTETSGGPYNEQFF. CDR3 DNA sequence: TGTGCCAGCAGTACCGAAACTAGCGGGGGTCCCTACAATGAGCAGTTCTTC.